The 7 T cell receptor beta chains below all came from one sample that was sequenced in a study of blood T cell repertoires in COVID-19. Assay used: immunoSEQ multiplex PCR; TCRdb lists only in-frame clones, some missing. The sample consists of a few hundred thousand clones, 80% to 95% of them appearing once. What was sequenced was PBMCs or T cells enriched from blood (not recorded which). These receptors originate from a woman between 40 and 50 years old who had been exposed to COVID-19.

The chain is built from TRBV2 and TRBJ2-2, with D perhaps matching TRBD2 (7 bases). The CDR3 consists of 15 residues. Between the trimmed V and J ends, which lost 7 bases and 4 bases, there was a span of 16 bases. Germline V gene data show CDR1 as SNHLY and CDR2 as FYNNEI. The CDR3 sequence is CASNEGGVGTGELFF. DNA of the CDR3: TGTGCCAGCAACGAAGGGGGGGTTGGCACCGGGGAGCTGTTTTTT. The full variable domain, rest sourced from reference TRBV2 and TRBJ2-2, is EPEVTQTPSHQVTQMGQEVILRCVPISNHLYFYWYRQILGQKVEFLVSFYNNEISEKSEIFDDQFSVERPDGSNFTLKIRSTKLEDSAMYFCASNEGGVGTGELFFGEGSRLTVL.

The genes are TRBV3-1 (or the pseudogene TRBV3-2) and TRBJ2-7, with TRBD1 matching 7 bases. Germline CDR1 and CDR2: LGHDT and YNNKEL (reference sequence). V lost 4 bases and J lost 2; bases outside the gene matches: 8. The CDR3 contains 15 residues. The CDR3 sequence: CASSPQTGVPYEQYF. The DNA of the CDR3 is TGTGCCAGCAGCCCCCAAACAGGGGTCCCCTACGAGCAGTACTTC.

A remark on this clone: Different DNA sequences within this sample yield the same CDR3. This chain links TRBV30 with TRBJ2-7, with a possible D match to TRBD1 (6 bases). The ends were cut back, 3 bases at V and 3 bases at J, with 9 bases in the middle. Germline values: CDR1 GTSNPN, CDR2 SVGIG (reference sequence). This CDR3 region has 12 residues. This CDR3 is CAWSTTGYEQYF. The CDR3, as DNA: TGTGCCTGGAGCACGACAGGCTACGAGCAGTACTTC.

The chain couples TRBV19 to TRBJ1-1; 8 bases are shared with TRBD1. Germline loops: CDR1 LNHDA, CDR2 SQIVND (reference sequence). V lost 5 bases, J lost 6 bases, and 8 bases stayed unmatched. The CDR3 is 14 amino acids. CDR3 bases: TGTGCCAGTAGTGCGAGGACAGGGAAAGCTGAAGCTTTCTTT. Its protein product is CASSARTGKAEAFF.

Only a few counts were recorded for this clone. The chain combines TRBV7-8 with TRBJ2-7; D gene unclear. Germline V gene lookup returns CDR1 SGHVS and CDR2 FQNEAQ. The V gene lost 4 bases and the J gene lost 4 bases, with 5 bases spanning the gap. CDR3 length: 11 residues. The CDR3, as DNA: TGTGCCAGCAGCTCCTTTTACGAGCAGTACTTC. It encodes CASSSFYEQYF.

This chain connects TRBV19 to TRBJ1-2, with 11 bases lining up with TRBD1. CDR1 LNHDA and CDR2 SQIVND come from the germline V gene (reference sequence). The J segment lost 10 bases and the V segment lost 3 bases, leaving 4 bases of the junction unmatched. The CDR3 is 13 residues long. CDR3 residues: CASSIRDRGFYTF. The CDR3 region has the DNA TGTGCCAGTAGTATTAGGGACAGGGGGTTCTACACCTTC. Variable domain in full (rest from reference TRBV19 and TRBJ1-2): DGGITQSPKYLFRKEGQNVTLSCEQNLNHDAMYWYRQDPGQGLRLIYYSQIVNDFQKGDIAEGYSVSREKKESFPLTVTSAQKNPTAFYLCASSIRDRGFYTFGSGTRLTVV.

The chain recombines TRBV7-2 with TRBJ1-5; D unresolved. V was shortened by 2 bases and J by 3 bases, with 5 bases between the two germline ends. CDR1 is SGHTA, CDR2 FQGNSA, per germline. The CDR3 length is 13 residues. In nucleotides, the CDR3 is TGTGCCAGCAGCTTATCCAACAATCAGCCCCAGCATTTT. The encoded protein is CASSLSNNQPQHF.